These 6 T cell receptor beta chains were sequenced from one sample in a study of cytomegalovirus exposure and HLA in healthy donors. This PCR relied on a set of 60 Vbeta primers and 13 Jbeta primers. The method was immunoSEQ multiplex PCR; TCRdb's version includes in-frame clones alone and lacks a portion of them. The data contain under 250,000 clones, around 85% of them singletons. The sample taken for sequencing was PBMCs. These receptors were collected from a man aged 50 to 60 in good health and CMV-seronegative.

Of note for this clone: The junction does not match germline at one end; this may be a read error. The chain combines TRBV7-9 with TRBJ2-7, with 10 bases aligning to TRBD2. CDR1 SEHNR and CDR2 FQNEAQ come from the germline V gene (reference sequence). The CDR3 extends over 16 amino acids. The CDR3 DNA follows: TGTTCCAGCAGCTTAGTTCCTAGCGGGAGTGGGTACGAGCAGTACTTC. Its translation is CSSSLVPSGSGYEQYF.

V usage is TRBV4-1 and J usage is TRBJ2-1; TRBD1 is a possible D gene (5 bases). Germline V CDR1 and CDR2: MGHRA, YSYEKL. This CDR3 is 18 amino acids long. Trimming removed 2 bases at V and 7 bases at J, with 24 bases between. The chain's CDR3 is CASSQRSGMPPERNEQFF. CDR3 nucleotides: TGCGCCAGCAGCCAAAGATCAGGGATGCCACCCGAAAGGAATGAGCAGTTCTTC.

V is TRBV15 and J is TRBJ2-2, with D possibly TRBD2 on 6 matching bases. In germline, CDR1 is LNHNV, CDR2 YYDKDF (reference sequence). V was trimmed by 0 bases and J by 5 bases, leaving 10 bases between them. The CDR3 covers 15 residues. The CDR3 DNA follows: TGTGCCACCAGCAGAGATGGAGGGAGAACCGGGGAGCTGTTTTTT. Its protein is CATSRDGGRTGELFF.

The chain links TRBV6-5 to TRBJ2-3; D possibly corresponds to TRBD2 (5 bases). V lost 2 bases, J lost 2 bases, and 11 bases lay in between. This CDR3 comprises 15 residues. Looked up from germline, CDR1 is MNHEY and CDR2 is SVGAGI. This chain's CDR3 is CASSYGGPITDTQYF. The CDR3 DNA reads as TGTGCCAGCAGTTACGGAGGACCTATCACAGATACGCAGTATTTT.

The chain couples TRBV28 to TRBJ2-7; 11 positions agree with TRBD2. This CDR3 comprises 15 residues. Germline V gene data show CDR1 as MDHEN and CDR2 as SYDVKM. The ends lost 6 bases at V and 6 bases at J; junction bases unmatched: 10. The CDR3 sequence is CASSLLAGGATEQYF. Here the CDR3 DNA reads TGTGCCAGCAGCCTCCTAGCGGGAGGAGCCACCGAGCAGTACTTC. Looking up the rest from reference TRBV28 and TRBJ2-7 gives the full variable domain: DVKVTQSSRYLVKRTGEKVFLECVQDMDHENMFWYRQDPGLGLRLIYFSYDVKMKEKGDIPEGYSVSREKKERFSLILESASTNQTSMYLCASSLLAGGATEQYFGPGTRLTVT.

V usage is TRBV7-9 and J usage is TRBJ2-2, with 8 bases lining up with TRBD2. Germline CDR1 SEHNR, CDR2 FQNEAQ (reference sequence). V shed 8 bases and J 3 bases; nucleotides not matched to a gene: 5. The CDR3 loop spans 14 amino acids. CDR3 DNA sequence: TGTGCCAGCCGACGGGAGGGGGACACCGGGGAGCTGTTTTTT. This encodes CASRREGDTGELFF.